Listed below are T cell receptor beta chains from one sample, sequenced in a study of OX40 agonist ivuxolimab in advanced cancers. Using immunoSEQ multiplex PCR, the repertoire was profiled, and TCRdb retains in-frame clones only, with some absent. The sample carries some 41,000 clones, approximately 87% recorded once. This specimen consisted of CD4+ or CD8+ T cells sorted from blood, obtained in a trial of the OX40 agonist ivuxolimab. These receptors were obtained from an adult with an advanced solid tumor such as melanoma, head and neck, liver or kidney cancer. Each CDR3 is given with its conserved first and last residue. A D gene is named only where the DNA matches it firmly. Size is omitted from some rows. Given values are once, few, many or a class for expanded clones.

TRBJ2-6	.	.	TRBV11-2	TGTGCCAGCAGCTTTTCCCCACAGGGCCGTAGGGGGGCCAACGTCCTGACTTTC	CASSFSPQGRRGANVLTF
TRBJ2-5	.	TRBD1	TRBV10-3	TGTGCCATCAGTGAGCCCAGGACAGGGCCCTCGGAGACCCAGTACTTC	CAISEPRTGPSETQYF
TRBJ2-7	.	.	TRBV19	TGTGCCAGTAGTATTGGAGGGGGCGGCGAGCAGTACTTC	CASSIGGGGEQYF
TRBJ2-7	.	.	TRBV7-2	TGTGCCAGCAGCTTAGCGGGGGGGCCTCAGGAGCAGTACTTC	CASSLAGGPQEQYF
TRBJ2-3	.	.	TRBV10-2	TGCGCCAGCAGTCCAGCAGGGGATACGCAGTATTTT	CASSPAGDTQYF
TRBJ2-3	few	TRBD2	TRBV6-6	TGTGCCAGCAGTTACGGCGGGGGGGGCACAGATACGCAGTATTTT	CASSYGGGGTDTQYF
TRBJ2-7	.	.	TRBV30	TGTGCCTGGAGTGGTTCGGGGGCTGAGCAGTACTTC	CAWSGSGAEQYF
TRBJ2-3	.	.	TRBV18	TGTGCCAGCTCACCACCGAAGGGCGGCACAGATACGCAGTATTTT	CASSPPKGGTDTQYF
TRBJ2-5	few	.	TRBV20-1	TGCAGTGCTAGAGATAGGGACACCCAGTACTTC	CSARDRDTQYF
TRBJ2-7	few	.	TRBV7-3	TGTGCCAGCAGCCAGCGGCTAGGACCCATGGACCACGAGCAGTACTTC	CASSQRLGPMDHEQYF
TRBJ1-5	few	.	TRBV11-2	TGTGCCAGCAGCGGCGGGGATCAGCCCCAGCATTTT	CASSGGDQPQHF
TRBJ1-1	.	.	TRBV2	TGTGCCAGCAAAGTTAACACTGAAGCTTTCTTT	CASKVNTEAFF
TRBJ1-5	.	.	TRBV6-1	TGTGCCAGCAGTGAAGCCCCCTCCCCCTCTAGCAATCAGCCCCAGCATTTT	CASSEAPSPSSNQPQHF
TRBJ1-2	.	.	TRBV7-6	TGTGCCAGCAGCTTAGGCGACAGAAACGGCTACACCTTC	CASSLGDRNGYTF
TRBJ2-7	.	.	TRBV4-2	TGTGCCAGCAGCCCGCCAACAGGGCCCACGTTATACGAGCAGTACTTC	CASSPPTGPTLYEQYF
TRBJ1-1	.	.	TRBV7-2	TGTGCCAGCAGCTTAGCGGGGAACACTGAAGCTTTCTTT	CASSLAGNTEAFF